The rows below give T cell receptor beta chains drawn from one sample of a study of T cell repertoires in aging, cancer and after chemotherapy. TCRdb processed the multiplex PCR reads anew with MiXCR; each CDR3 protein has one entry. The table records a few hundred distinct CDR3 sequences, about four fifths of them present only once. The material sequenced was blood. Receptors were obtained from a human donor with a solid tumor. Both conserved end residues are part of each CDR3. Each record gives: D gene, clone size, V gene, J gene, CDR3 DNA, CDR3 protein. D genes are given only for firm matches. Only part of the rows carry a size: once, few, many, or a class if the clone is expanded.

D: TRBD1
size: -
V: TRBV30
J: TRBJ2-1
DNA: TGTGCCTGGAGTTGGCAGGGGGCACGCAATGAGCAGTTCTTC
CDR3: CAWSWQGARNEQFF

D: TRBD1
size: -
V: TRBV5-1
J: TRBJ2-4
DNA: TGCGCCAGCAGCCCTGGACAGGGATATAACATTCAGTACTTC
CDR3: CASSPGQGYNIQYF

D: TRBD2
size: -
V: TRBV5-1
J: TRBJ2-2
DNA: TGCGCCAGCAGCTTGGTAGGGACTAGCGTCACCGGGGAGCTGTTTTTT
CDR3: CASSLVGTSVTGELFF

D: -
size: -
V: TRBV7-2
J: TRBJ2-3
DNA: TGTGCCAGCAGCTTAGCGACAACGCAGTATTTT
CDR3: CASSLATTQYF

D: TRBD1
size: -
V: TRBV19
J: TRBJ2-4
DNA: TGTGCCAGTAGTATGTTGGACAGGGTGAACATTCAGTACTTC
CDR3: CASSMLDRVNIQYF

D: -
size: -
V: TRBV21-1
J: TRBJ1-4
DNA: TGTGCCAGCGACGCAGGGGTTGATGAAAAACTGTTTTTT
CDR3: CASDAGVDEKLFF

D: TRBD1
size: -
V: TRBV11-2
J: TRBJ2-2
DNA: TGTGCCAGCAGCCCAACGAGGGGGCGCCGAACCGGGGAGCTGTTTTTT
CDR3: CASSPTRGRRTGELFF

D: TRBD2
size: -
V: TRBV6-4
J: TRBJ2-3
DNA: TGTGCCAGCAGTGACGGGACTAGCGGCACAGATACGCAGTATTTT
CDR3: CASSDGTSGTDTQYF

D: TRBD2
size: -
V: TRBV24-1
J: TRBJ2-7
DNA: TGTGCCACCAGTGATCGGACTAGCGGGGGGTCCTCCTACGAGCAGTACTTC
CDR3: CATSDRTSGGSSYEQYF

D: -
size: -
V: TRBV6-5
J: TRBJ2-7
DNA: TGTGCCAGCAGGGATCCGGGATTCTCCTACGAGCAGTACTTC
CDR3: CASRDPGFSYEQYF

D: TRBD2
size: -
V: TRBV5-1
J: TRBJ2-7
DNA: TGCGCCAGCAGCTTCGGGACTAGCGGGCGAGACTCCTACGAGCAGTACTTC
CDR3: CASSFGTSGRDSYEQYF

D: TRBD2
size: -
V: TRBV24-1
J: TRBJ2-1
DNA: TGTGCCACCAGTGGGGGGACAGACGGACTAGCGGGGGGTAACAATGAGCAGTTCTTC
CDR3: CATSGGTDGLAGGNNEQFF

D: TRBD1
size: -
V: TRBV6-5
J: TRBJ1-6
DNA: TGTGCCAGCACTTCCTCCGGGACAGTAGAATCACCCCTCCACTTT
CDR3: CASTSSGTVESPLHF

D: TRBD2
size: -
V: TRBV7-9
J: TRBJ2-5
DNA: TGTGCCAGCAGCTTACCGACTAGCGGGGGACCGAACCAAGAGACCCAGTACTTC
CDR3: CASSLPTSGGPNQETQYF

D: -
size: -
V: TRBV19
J: TRBJ2-2
DNA: TGTGCCAGTAGTATAGCAGGGAGCCCCACCGGGGAGCTGTTTTTT
CDR3: CASSIAGSPTGELFF

D: -
size: -
V: TRBV19
J: TRBJ2-1
DNA: TGTGCCAGCAGAACGACGGGAGCCCCCTACAATGAGCAGTTCTTC
CDR3: CASRTTGAPYNEQFF

D: -
size: few
V: TRBV18
J: TRBJ1-2
DNA: TGTGCCAGCTCACCACCGGTCGGAGGGCATGGCTACACCTTC
CDR3: CASSPPVGGHGYTF

D: TRBD2
size: -
V: TRBV5-1
J: TRBJ2-5
DNA: TGCGCCAGCAGCGGCCTGAGCGGGAGTCTGCAAGAGACCCAGTACTTC
CDR3: CASSGLSGSLQETQYF

D: TRBD1
size: -
V: TRBV19
J: TRBJ1-2
DNA: TGTGCCAGTAGTATAGCCGGGGACAGGGGGCGCGTTGGCTACACCTTC
CDR3: CASSIAGDRGRVGYTF

D: -
size: few
V: TRBV5-6
J: TRBJ1-1
DNA: TGTGCCAGCAGCGTGGGTTCTCGTATTGAAGCTTTCTTT
CDR3: CASSVGSRIEAFF

D: -
size: -
V: TRBV6-1
J: TRBJ1-4
DNA: TGTGCCAGCAGTGAAGCTCTTTCAGGGAGATCTAATGAAAAACTGTTTTTT
CDR3: CASSEALSGRSNEKLFF

D: -
size: -
V: TRBV7-2
J: TRBJ2-1
DNA: TGTGCCAGCACGGAGGGGGGGCCGGTCAATGAGCAGTTCTTC
CDR3: CASTEGGPVNEQFF

D: -
size: -
V: TRBV6-1
J: TRBJ2-1
DNA: TGTGCCAGCACAAGGGTACATGGCAGCTACAATGAGCAGTTCTTC
CDR3: CASTRVHGSYNEQFF

D: TRBD1
size: -
V: TRBV27
J: TRBJ2-7
DNA: TGTGCCAGCAGTCCCCGTACCGGGACAGATAGTAGCCAGTACTTC
CDR3: CASSPRTGTDSSQYF

D: -
size: few
V: TRBV29-1
J: TRBJ1-2
DNA: TGCAGCGTTGAAGATGGGGGACAAAGTATCGACTACACCTTC
CDR3: CSVEDGGQSIDYTF

D: TRBD2
size: -
V: TRBV7-2
J: TRBJ2-3
DNA: TGTGCCAGCAGCCCAAGACTAGCGGGAAACCTCGATACGCAGTATTTT
CDR3: CASSPRLAGNLDTQYF

D: TRBD1
size: few
V: TRBV30
J: TRBJ1-3
DNA: TGTGCCTGGAGTCCCCTTGACAGGGGGTTCGGAAACACCATATATTTT
CDR3: CAWSPLDRGFGNTIYF

D: -
size: -
V: TRBV7-6
J: TRBJ2-7
DNA: TGTGCCAGCAACTCTCCTATGTTCCACTACGAGCAGTACTTC
CDR3: CASNSPMFHYEQYF

D: TRBD1
size: -
V: TRBV7-8
J: TRBJ2-1
DNA: TGTGCCAGCAGCACGCGGACAGGGGTCATTATCTCCTACAATGAGCAGTTCTTC
CDR3: CASSTRTGVIISYNEQFF

D: -
size: -
V: TRBV6-5
J: TRBJ2-7
DNA: TGTGCCAGCAGTTACCTCGGGGCGCTCAACTCCTACGAGCAGTACTTC
CDR3: CASSYLGALNSYEQYF

D: TRBD1
size: -
V: TRBV29-1
J: TRBJ2-2
DNA: TGCAGCGCATGGACAGGGGGCACCGGGGAGCTGTTTTTT
CDR3: CSAWTGGTGELFF

D: -
size: once
V: TRBV7-9
J: TRBJ1-1
DNA: TGTGCCAGCAGCAGACTGGACACTGAAGCTTTCTTT
CDR3: CASSRLDTEAFF

D: -
size: -
V: TRBV19
J: TRBJ1-4
DNA: TGTGCCAGTAGTATCGCCAGGGGTGAAAAACTGTTTTTT
CDR3: CASSIARGEKLFF

D: TRBD1
size: -
V: TRBV6-5
J: TRBJ1-5
DNA: TGTGCCAGTCAGGGGGCGTGGGTTCAGCCCCAGCATTTT
CDR3: CASQGAWVQPQHF

D: TRBD2
size: -
V: TRBV5-5
J: TRBJ2-3
DNA: TGTGCCAGCCCAGGACTAGCGGGAGGAAGCACAGATACGCAGTATTTT
CDR3: CASPGLAGGSTDTQYF

D: TRBD2
size: -
V: TRBV18
J: TRBJ2-2
DNA: TGTGCCAGCTCATCTACTAGCGGGACCACCGGGGAGCTGTTTTTT
CDR3: CASSSTSGTTGELFF

D: -
size: -
V: TRBV6-5
J: TRBJ2-7
DNA: TGTGCCAGCAGTTACAGGTTTAGGGACGGCCTACACGAGCAGTACTTC
CDR3: CASSYRFRDGLHEQYF

D: -
size: -
V: TRBV7-6
J: TRBJ1-2
DNA: TGTGCCAGCAGCTCAAACATGATATTTGATGGCTACACCTTC
CDR3: CASSSNMIFDGYTF

D: -
size: -
V: TRBV6-6
J: TRBJ2-6
DNA: TGTGCCAGCAGGACTGGGAGATCTGGGGCCAACGTCCTGACTTTC
CDR3: CASRTGRSGANVLTF

D: TRBD2
size: -
V: TRBV6-1
J: TRBJ2-1
DNA: TGTGCCAGCAGTGAACAAACTAGCGGGGGGAAAGAGCAGTTCTTC
CDR3: CASSEQTSGGKEQFF

D: TRBD1
size: -
V: TRBV20-1
J: TRBJ1-2
DNA: TGCAGTGCTCGACAGGGAGACTATGGCTACACCTTC
CDR3: CSARQGDYGYTF

D: -
size: -
V: TRBV7-2
J: TRBJ1-1
DNA: TGTGCCAGCAGCCCAGGGACGCAGAACACTGAAGCTTTCTTT
CDR3: CASSPGTQNTEAFF

D: -
size: -
V: TRBV6-1
J: TRBJ2-1
DNA: TGTGCCAGCAGTGAAGCGTCAGTCCTCAATGAGCAGTTCTTC
CDR3: CASSEASVLNEQFF